The 25 T cell receptor beta chains presented below share a single source sample, sequenced in a study of metastatic and nonmetastatic thyroid tumors (TCRdb year 2020). Libraries were built with PCR. Sequencing used an Illumina HiSeq 4000. TCRdb passed the public sequencing reads through fastp at Q25 and MiXCR, retaining productive beta sequences. This sample gives roughly 13,000 clones in total; under 30% of them show up just once. 10% to 15% of the sample rests with the top ten. Before undergoing thyroid surgery, none of the patients had been given any kind of treatment. The sample taken for sequencing was tumor tissue. The origin of the receptors is a female donor with papillary thyroid cancer or a benign thyroid nodule (not recorded which). Some clones in this sample may be carry-over from other donors' samples.

This clone showed up many times. The rearrangement links TRBV20-1 to TRBJ2-5; 9 nucleotides align to TRBD2. The CDR3 contains 15 residues. CDR1 is DFQATT, CDR2 SNEGSKA, per germline (reference sequence). Trimming took 6 bases from V and 3 from J; bases not matched to a gene: 11. Here the CDR3 reads CSARLAGGPEETQYF. The CDR3 coding sequence is TGCAGTGCCAGATTGGCGGGAGGGCCCGAAGAGACCCAGTACTTC.

This clone has a count of ten or more. A single base separates this from a much larger clone, so it may be a read error. The genes are TRBV11-2 and TRBJ2-7; D perhaps matches TRBD1 (6 bases). CDR1 SGHAT and CDR2 FQNNGV come from the germline V gene. The CDR3 is made up of 15 amino acids. The CDR3 DNA reads as TGTGCCAGCATCTTAGTAGGGGGAGCTTCCTACGAGCAGTACTTC. It yields the protein CASILVGGASYEQYF.

This clone was picked up a small number of times. This chain links TRBV27 with TRBJ1-6; D remains ambiguous. CDR1 and CDR2 from the germline V gene are MNHEY and SMNVEV (reference sequence). Trimming took 4 bases from V and 6 from J, leaving 7 bases between them. The length of the CDR3 is 13 residues. CDR3 sequence reads: CASSWRGNSPLHF. The CDR3 DNA sequence: TGTGCCAGCAGTTGGCGTGGTAATTCACCCCTCCACTTT.

The chain uses TRBV6-2 or TRBV6-3 and TRBJ2-7; D gene unclear. This CDR3 region has 11 residues. V lost 8 bases and J 3 bases, leaving 8 bases between the germline ends. CDR1 and CDR2 (germline): MNHEY, SVGEGT. DNA for the CDR3: TGTGCCAGCGGCCGGCTCTACGAGCAGTACTTC. Translation: CASGRLYEQYF.

This clone is judged medium-sized. The V gene is TRBV5-1, the J gene TRBJ1-6; D gene ambiguous. The CDR3 runs to 15 residues. Trimming shortened V by 4 bases and J by 7 bases, and 15 bases separated the two germline ends. CDR1 is SGHRS, CDR2 YFSETQ, per germline. CDR3 region: CASSLIPSRNSPLHF. The CDR3 coding sequence is TGCGCCAGCAGCCTCATCCCGAGTAGGAATTCACCCCTCCACTTT.

As to this clone: Here the CDR3 omits its conserved ending phenylalanine or tryptophan, so a read error is the likely source. V and J are TRBV19 and TRBJ2-6; weak D call: TRBD2 (5 bases). The CDR3 extends over 12 amino acids. Germline CDR1 LNHDA, CDR2 SQIVND (reference sequence). This chain's CDR3 is CASARGPKVLTL. CDR3 DNA: TGTGCCAGTGCGAGAGGGCCCAAGGTCCTGACTTTA.

As concerns this clone: A much more abundant neighbour one base away suggests this may be a read error. Other DNA sequences in this sample translate to the same CDR3. The chain couples TRBV5-6 to TRBJ2-2; D is undetermined. There are 15 residues in the CDR3. Germline V gene lookup returns CDR1 SGHDT and CDR2 YYEEEE. Trimming cost V 0 bases and J 2 bases, with 8 bases left between them. The CDR3 here is CASSLGARNTGELFF. CDR3 bases: TGTGCCAGCAGCTTGGGGGCTCGTAACACCGGGGAGCTGTTTTTT.

There are a few counts of this clone. The chain couples TRBV25-1 to TRBJ2-7; tentative D call: TRBD1 (5 bases). Germline CDR1 and CDR2: MGHDK and SYGVNS. With 6 bases removed from V and 0 bases from J, the gap between germline ends came to 9 bases. The length of the CDR3 is 13 residues. The CDR3 nucleotides are TGTGCCAGCAGCCGCAGGGACTCCTACGAGCAGTACTTC. Translating gives CASSRRDSYEQYF.

The chain couples TRBV6-1 to TRBJ1-5; no clear D. This CDR3 comprises 15 residues. Germline CDR1 MNHNS, CDR2 SASEGT. V was shortened by 3 bases and J by 0 bases, with 9 bases between the two germline ends. The DNA of the CDR3 is TGTGCCAGCAGTGACCGACTGAATAGCAATCAGCCCCAGCATTTT. Translated: CASSDRLNSNQPQHF.

This clone was seen repeatedly, ten times or more. The gene calls are TRBV7-9 and TRBJ1-4, with D hard to call. The CDR3 sequence is 18 residues long. Looked up from germline, CDR1 is SEHNR and CDR2 is FQNEAQ (reference sequence). Deletions cut 4 bases from V and 0 bases from J, with 18 bases between. In DNA form, the CDR3 reads TGTGCCAGCAGCTCCGGACCTGACTCCGATGCAACTAATGAAAAACTGTTTTTT. Protein product: CASSSGPDSDATNEKLFF.

This clone was detected a few times. This chain joins TRBV2 and TRBJ1-5, with D unclear. V dropped 7 bases and J dropped 3 bases, with 13 bases sitting between them. Germline V CDR1 and CDR2: SNHLY, FYNNEI. CDR3 length: 14 residues. The CDR3, as DNA: TGTGCCAGCATGCCAGTGGCCCACAATCAGCCCCAGCATTTT. As protein: CASMPVAHNQPQHF.

V usage is TRBV27 and J usage is TRBJ2-3; D is ambiguous. CDR3 length: 13 residues. Trimming took 2 bases from V and 2 from J, leaving 5 bases between them. CDR1 and CDR2 (germline): MNHEY, SMNVEV (reference sequence). CDR3 sequence reads: CASSLRFTDTQYF. CDR3 sequence (DNA): TGTGCCAGCAGTTTAAGATTCACAGATACGCAGTATTTT.

The chain links TRBV5-1 to TRBJ2-3; D is possibly TRBD1 (5 bases). The CDR3 is 17 residues long. Looked up from germline, CDR1 is SGHRS and CDR2 is YFSETQ. Trimming left V 2 bases short and J 0 bases short, with 16 bases between. As DNA, the CDR3 is TGCGCCAGCAGCTTCGTCCTGGACATCACGAGCACAGATACGCAGTATTTT. Residues: CASSFVLDITSTDTQYF.

The genes are TRBV11-2 and TRBJ2-7, with TRBD1 matching over 8 bases. The CDR3 is 14 residues long. V lost 4 bases to trimming and J lost 5 bases; unmatched junction nucleotides: 7. From germline, CDR1 is SGHAT and CDR2 FQNNGV. The CDR3 loop is CASSSRDRLDEQYF. The CDR3 nucleotides are TGTGCCAGCAGCTCCCGGGACAGGCTTGACGAGCAGTACTTC.

This clone has more than one count but fewer than ten. Without the conserved terminal phenylalanine or tryptophan, this CDR3 likely stems from a read error. This sequence joins TRBV28 and TRBJ1-2; no clear D. Trimming removed 6 bases at V and 6 bases at J, with 11 bases between. The CDR3 runs to 12 residues. CDR1 and CDR2 from the germline V gene are MDHEN and SYDVKM. CDR3 residues: CASSLREDGYTL. The CDR3 region has the DNA TGTGCCAGCAGCCTCCGGGAAGATGGCTACACCTTA.

This chain joins TRBV30 and TRBJ1-2; TRBD1 matches 7 bases. The CDR3 contains 12 residues. Germline CDR1 and CDR2: GTSNPN and SVGIG (reference sequence). V was clipped by 5 bases and J by 8 bases; unmatched bases: 8. CDR3 nucleotide sequence: TGTGCCTGGGGTCCGGGACAGAGCGGCTACACCTTC. Translating it yields CAWGPGQSGYTF.

V is TRBV20-1 and J is TRBJ1-2; possibly TRBD1 for D (6 bases). V shed 3 bases and J shed 4 bases, with 24 bases lying between them. CDR3 length: 17 residues. Germline V gene data show CDR1 as DFQATT and CDR2 as SNEGSKA (reference sequence). The CDR3 bases are TGCAGTGCTAGTCCCCTGTTTGTCGTAGGACAGACCTATGGCTACACCTTC. It yields the protein CSASPLFVVGQTYGYTF.

This clone was seen more than once but under ten times. CDR3 nucleotide sequence: TGTGCCAGCAGAACCGGGACAGGGCACGAAAAACTGTTTTTT. It is translated as CASRTGTGHEKLFF. The chain combines TRBV6-1 with TRBJ1-4; 9 bases are a match to TRBD1. The CDR3 loop spans 14 amino acids. From germline, CDR1 is MNHNS and CDR2 SASEGT. V shed 6 bases, J shed 8 bases, and the junction held 7 bases outside the gene matches.

The chain recombines TRBV5-1 with TRBJ2-1, with D uncertain. Germline CDR1 SGHRS, CDR2 YFSETQ. Trimming stripped 4 bases from V and 7 bases from J, with 6 bases between. The CDR3 spans 11 residues. The CDR3 bases are TGCGCCAGCAGCCTGGAGAATGAGCAGTTCTTC. Translating it yields CASSLENEQFF.

V is TRBV30 and J is TRBJ1-6; no clear D. Trimming removed 5 bases from V and 7 bases from J, with 12 bases in between. The CDR3 contains 13 residues. Germline V gene data show CDR1 as GTSNPN and CDR2 as SVGIG (reference sequence). In nucleotides, the CDR3 is TGTGCCTGGGGGGTGCAGAGCAATTCACCCCTCCACTTT. It translates to CAWGVQSNSPLHF.

By share, this clone counts as medium-sized. The V and J genes are TRBV5-1 and TRBJ1-2; tentatively, D is TRBD1 (5 bases). V gave up 0 bases and J gave up 3 bases, with 12 bases separating them. CDR1 is SGHRS and CDR2 is YFSETQ in the germline V gene. CDR3 size: 15 residues. This CDR3 reads CASSLEGQTHYGYTF. The CDR3 coding sequence is TGCGCCAGCAGCTTGGAGGGGCAGACACACTATGGCTACACCTTC.

The J gene is TRBJ1-1, the V gene TRBV24-1; possibly TRBD1 for D (5 bases). CDR1 is KGHDR and CDR2 is SFDVKD in the germline V gene. CDR3 length equals 12 residues. V lost 12 bases and J lost 1, with 11 bases in between. Here the CDR3 reads CAVSQGNTEAFF. As DNA, the CDR3 is TGTGCCGTCTCCCAGGGGAACACTGAAGCTTTCTTT.

The rearrangement joins TRBV19 to TRBJ1-1; TRBD1 matches at 8 bases. Looked up from germline, CDR1 is LNHDA and CDR2 is SQIVND (reference sequence). CDR3 length: 13 residues. Trimming took 4 bases from V and 4 from J; bases not matched to a gene: 2. This CDR3 reads CASSRTGGTEAFF. In DNA form, the CDR3 reads TGTGCCAGTAGTAGAACAGGGGGCACTGAAGCTTTCTTT.

This clone was seen a handful of times. A read error is possible here, since a much larger clone lies one base away. This chain connects TRBV2 to TRBJ2-3; 7 bases match TRBD2. Germline V CDR1 and CDR2: SNHLY, FYNNEI. CDR3 size: 11 residues. The CDR3 protein is CAVRRGDKQYF. The CDR3 nucleotides read TGTGCCGTTCGACGGGGGGATAAGCAGTATTTT.

The gene calls are TRBV11-2 and TRBJ2-2, with TRBD1 matching 7 bases. The ends lost 5 bases at V and 4 bases at J; junction bases unmatched: 10. CDR3 length: 16 residues. Germline V gene data show CDR1 as SGHAT and CDR2 as FQNNGV. The CDR3 loop is CASSPRGQGVTGELFF. CDR3 nucleotide sequence: TGTGCCAGCAGCCCAAGAGGTCAGGGGGTCACCGGGGAGCTGTTTTTT. Looking up the rest from reference TRBV11-2 and TRBJ2-2 gives the full variable domain: EAGVAQSPRYKIIEKRQSVAFWCNPISGHATLYWYQQILGQGPKLLIQFQNNGVVDDSQLPKDRFSAERLKGVDSTLKIQPAKLEDSAVYLCASSPRGQGVTGELFFGEGSRLTVL.